These 29 T cell receptor beta chains share one sample of origin, sequenced in a study of blood T cell repertoires in COVID-19. Some clones are missing from TCRdb's copy, which holds only in-frame ones; the method was immunoSEQ multiplex PCR. This repertoire shows around 240,000 clones, 80% to 90% found once; its top ten account for less than 2.5%. Sequenced input: PBMCs or T cells enriched from blood (not recorded which). The receptor set was obtained from a woman aged 45-59 years who had recovered from COVID-19.

CDR3 nucleotides: TGTGCCAGCAGCGCCCGGACAGGCGGCTACACCTTC. As protein: CASSARTGGYTF. The chain recombines TRBV9 with TRBJ1-2, with 7 bases aligning to TRBD1. Per the germline V gene, CDR1 is SGDLS and CDR2 is YYNGEE. CDR3 size: 12 residues. Trimming removed 3 bases from V and 8 bases from J; junction bases left unmatched: 4.

V usage is TRBV27 and J usage is TRBJ1-6; D not resolved. The CDR3 length is 14 residues. The germline V and J ends were trimmed by 3 bases and 7 bases, with 10 bases remaining between them. CDR1 is MNHEY and CDR2 is SMNVEV in the germline V gene (reference sequence). The CDR3 coding sequence is TGTGCCAGCAGTTTTGTACTCCCCAATTCACCCCTCCACTTT. Its translation is CASSFVLPNSPLHF.

This chain joins TRBV7-9 and TRBJ1-1, with D tentatively TRBD1 (5 bases). Trimming cost V 7 bases and J 4 bases, with 13 bases left between them. Germline V gene sequence: CDR1 SEHNR, CDR2 FQNEAQ (reference sequence). CDR3 length equals 13 residues. CDR3 sequence reads: CASILGRGTEAFF. The CDR3, as DNA: TGTGCCAGCATCCTGGGGAGGGGCACTGAAGCTTTCTTT.

This chain connects TRBV29-1 to TRBJ1-5; perhaps TRBD1 as D (5 bases). V lost 7 bases and J 7 bases, leaving 17 bases between the germline ends. The CDR3 sequence is 13 residues long. Per the germline V gene, CDR1 is SQVTM and CDR2 is ANQGSEA. The CDR3 DNA is TGCAGCGCTGGAGGGCAGGGTGGACAGCCCCAGCATTTT. This gives the protein CSAGGQGGQPQHF.

The chain couples TRBV19 to TRBJ2-1; 11 bases are a match to TRBD2. V was clipped by 5 bases and J by 5 bases; unmatched bases: 5. This CDR3 region has 15 residues. Germline V gene lookup returns CDR1 LNHDA and CDR2 SQIVND (reference sequence). The CDR3 here is CASSELAGVHNEQFF. In DNA, the CDR3 is TGTGCCAGTAGTGAACTAGCGGGGGTTCACAATGAGCAGTTCTTC.

The chain uses TRBV5-1 and TRBJ1-1; possibly TRBD1 for D (6 bases). Germline V CDR1 and CDR2: SGHRS, YFSETQ. The CDR3 runs to 14 residues. The V end was cut by 0 bases, the J end by 5 bases, with 11 bases between. The chain's CDR3 is CASSLGGLRTEAFF. The CDR3 nucleotides read TGCGCCAGCAGCTTGGGGGGGCTCCGTACTGAAGCTTTCTTT.

V gene TRBV19 combines with J gene TRBJ1-2; tentative D call: TRBD1 (6 bases). CDR1 is LNHDA and CDR2 is SQIVND in the germline V gene (reference sequence). Trimming shortened V by 4 bases and J by 6 bases, and 15 bases separated the two germline ends. The CDR3 loop spans 14 amino acids. The CDR3 spells CASSTRTVHNGYTF. CDR3 sequence (DNA): TGTGCCAGTAGTACGCGGACAGTTCATAATGGCTACACCTTC.

This chain links TRBV24-1 with TRBJ2-5, with 8 bases that match TRBD1. Losses at the gene ends were 4 bases for V and 4 bases for J; bases not matched to a gene: 7. This CDR3 has 15 amino acids. Germline loops: CDR1 KGHDR, CDR2 SFDVKD. CDR3: CATSDPGQGRETQYF. The CDR3 region has the DNA TGTGCCACCAGTGACCCAGGACAGGGAAGAGAGACCCAGTACTTC.

This clone came up a few times. The CDR3 protein is CASSMAGGASPLHF. The CDR3 region has the DNA TGTGCCAGTAGTATGGCAGGGGGAGCTTCACCCCTCCACTTT. The chain employs TRBV19 and TRBJ1-6; 7 bases map to TRBD1. The CDR3 consists of 14 residues. The junction had 5 bases not matched to a gene; V was cut back by 3 bases and J by 9 bases. Germline V CDR1 and CDR2: LNHDA, SQIVND (reference sequence).

This clone was found once. The chain has TRBV7-2 and TRBJ2-7; 8 bases fit TRBD2. This CDR3 spans 16 amino acids. J was trimmed by 6 bases and V by 1 base; bases with no gene match: 11. Germline V gives CDR1 SGHTA, CDR2 FQGNSA. The CDR3 reads CASSLEPAGVGFEQYF. In DNA form, the CDR3 reads TGTGCCAGCAGCTTAGAGCCAGCGGGAGTAGGGTTCGAGCAGTACTTC.

V and J are TRBV10-3 and TRBJ2-7, with D possibly matching TRBD1 (6 bases). The germline gives CDR1 ENHRY, CDR2 SYGVKD. The CDR3 is made up of 13 amino acids. V dropped 4 bases and J dropped 2 bases, with 9 bases sitting between them. DNA for the CDR3: TGTGCCATCAGTGTGACAGGAGCCTACGAGCAGTACTTC. This gives the protein CAISVTGAYEQYF.

The chain couples TRBV2 to TRBJ2-7, with D maybe TRBD2 (6 bases). The CDR3 consists of 13 residues. Trimming took 4 bases from V and 2 from J, leaving 9 bases between them. CDR1 and CDR2 (germline): SNHLY, FYNNEI. The DNA of the CDR3 is TGTGCCAGCAGTGTAGGGAGGACCTACGAGCAGTACTTC. Translation: CASSVGRTYEQYF. The full variable domain, with the rest looked up from reference TRBV2 and TRBJ2-7, is EPEVTQTPSHQVTQMGQEVILRCVPISNHLYFYWYRQILGQKVEFLVSFYNNEISEKSEIFDDQFSVERPDGSNFTLKIRSTKLEDSAMYFCASSVGRTYEQYFGPGTRLTVT.

V is TRBV4-1 and J is TRBJ2-5; D is possibly TRBD2 (5 bases). The CDR3 runs to 16 residues. The ends were cut back, 2 bases at V and 4 bases at J, with 17 bases in the middle. Germline loops: CDR1 MGHRA, CDR2 YSYEKL. The chain's CDR3 is CASSQLNLLEPETQYF. DNA of the CDR3: TGCGCCAGCAGCCAACTGAATTTACTAGAACCAGAGACCCAGTACTTC.

The gene calls are TRBV30 and TRBJ1-2; D perhaps matches TRBD1 (5 bases). In germline, CDR1 is GTSNPN, CDR2 SVGIG (reference sequence). The CDR3 extends over 13 amino acids. Trimming removed 3 bases from V and 6 bases from J, with 14 bases in between. CDR3 in DNA: TGTGCCTGGAGATGGGCGCAGGGCCATGGCTACACCTTC. It codes for CAWRWAQGHGYTF.

The chain recombines TRBV30 with TRBJ2-7; D may be TRBD1 (6 bases). The CDR3 spans 14 residues. The V end was cut by 4 bases, the J end by 2 bases, with 15 bases between. CDR1 and CDR2 (germline): GTSNPN, SVGIG (reference sequence). CDR3 DNA sequence: TGTGCCTGGACCTCGCCGACAGGTCCCTACGAGCAGTACTTC. It yields the protein CAWTSPTGPYEQYF.

This rearrangement joins TRBV25-1 to TRBJ2-5, with 7 bases fitting TRBD1. V dropped 4 bases and J dropped 2; count of bases not matched to a gene: 7. Germline lookup yields CDR1 MGHDK and CDR2 SYGVNS. This CDR3 has 15 amino acids. The CDR3 region is CASSGAGTAQETQYF. CDR3 bases: TGTGCCAGCAGTGGAGCCGGGACAGCACAAGAGACCCAGTACTTC.

The chain combines TRBV5-1 with TRBJ1-1; TRBD1 is a possible D gene (5 bases). This CDR3 is built from 15 residues. CDR1 and CDR2 (germline): SGHRS, YFSETQ. V lost 4 bases, J lost 4 bases, and 17 bases lay in between. The DNA for the CDR3 is TGCGCCAGCAGCCAAAGAGGGGAGGTGGGCACTGAAGCTTTCTTT. The encoded protein is CASSQRGEVGTEAFF.

This clone was counted a single time. V and J are TRBV6-1 and TRBJ1-2, with 7 bases aligning to TRBD1. The CDR3 length is 15 residues. Trimming removed 3 bases from V and 4 bases from J; junction bases left unmatched: 8. CDR1 MNHNS and CDR2 SASEGT come from the germline V gene. The CDR3 nucleotides read TGTGCCAGCAGTGAGGAGGGACAGTATGGCTATGGCTACACCTTC. As protein: CASSEEGQYGYGYTF.

The CDR3 coding sequence is TGTGCCAGCAGCTCCTCAGGGGGCACCGGGGAGCTGTTTTTT. Its protein product is CASSSSGGTGELFF. The V gene is TRBV7-9, the J gene TRBJ2-2, with TRBD1 matching 7 bases. This CDR3 is built from 14 residues. V shed 4 bases and J 4 bases; nucleotides not matched to a gene: 3. Per germline, CDR1 SEHNR and CDR2 FQNEAQ (reference sequence).

This rearrangement joins TRBV7-2 to TRBJ2-5; D is ambiguous. Deletions cut 2 bases from V and 7 bases from J, with 14 bases between. The CDR3 has 14 residues. CDR1 and CDR2 (germline): SGHTA, FQGNSA. Written as DNA, the CDR3 is TGTGCCAGCAGCTTAACGTCCAAGTCGGGGACCCAGTACTTC. It is translated as CASSLTSKSGTQYF.

This sequence joins TRBV5-1 and TRBJ1-2, with D perhaps matching TRBD1 (6 bases). The V gene's germline CDR1 is SGHRS and CDR2 YFSETQ. The CDR3 runs to 16 residues. The V end lost 3 bases, the J end lost 0 bases, and 15 bases lay between the germline ends. The CDR3 protein is CASSSYRQESNYGYTF. The DNA for the CDR3 is TGCGCCAGCAGCTCTTATCGACAGGAGTCTAACTATGGCTACACCTTC.

The chain is built from TRBV12-3 or TRBV12-4 and TRBJ1-6; the D gene is possibly TRBD1 (5 bases). Trimming took off 7 bases at V and 9 bases at J, with 13 bases between the two ends. This CDR3 is built from 13 residues. The CDR3 here is CASNGGLSSPLHF. CDR3 DNA sequence: TGTGCCAGCAATGGGGGACTTAGTTCACCCCTCCACTTT.

The chain uses TRBV19 and TRBJ2-5; 9 bases match TRBD2. Germline values: CDR1 LNHDA, CDR2 SQIVND (reference sequence). There are 13 residues in the CDR3. V shed 4 bases, J shed 3 bases, and the junction held 0 bases outside the gene matches. The CDR3 DNA follows: TGTGCCAGTAGTAGACTAGCGGAAGAGACCCAGTACTTC. The encoded protein is CASSRLAEETQYF.

This clone appeared a few times. The chain links TRBV5-4 to TRBJ1-4; D is unresolved. The germline V gene encodes CDR1 SGHNT and CDR2 YYREEE (reference sequence). V was pared by 4 bases and J by 7 bases, with 14 bases between. The CDR3 has 14 amino acids. Here the CDR3 reads CASSPREGSEKLFF. The CDR3 nucleotides read TGTGCCAGCAGCCCCCGGGAGGGATCTGAAAAACTGTTTTTT.

V usage is TRBV19 and J usage is TRBJ2-7; the match to TRBD1 covers 8 bases. Trimming cost V 3 bases and J 7 bases; bases outside gene matches: 5. CDR3 size: 13 residues. CDR1 and CDR2 (germline): LNHDA, SQIVND (reference sequence). CDR3 in DNA: TGTGCCAGTAGTATTCAGGGGGCGGGTGAGCAGTACTTC. This translates into CASSIQGAGEQYF.

This sequence joins TRBV29-1 and TRBJ2-5; a possible D gene is TRBD1 (6 bases). V lost 7 bases, J lost 2 bases, and 11 bases lay in between. The CDR3 loop spans 12 amino acids. CDR1 SQVTM and CDR2 ANQGSEA come from the germline V gene. CDR3 nucleotide sequence: TGCAGCGGACGACAGGTTCAAGAGACCCAGTACTTC. Translating gives CSGRQVQETQYF.

This clone has just one count. The gene calls are TRBV28 and TRBJ1-3; a weak D match, TRBD1 (6 bases). Germline V gene lookup returns CDR1 MDHEN and CDR2 SYDVKM. The CDR3 runs 15 residues. Trimming took off 4 bases at V and 4 bases at J, with 14 bases between the two ends. The CDR3 coding sequence is TGTGCCAGCAGTTCGGCTGGGACAACGGGAAACACCATATATTTT. It yields the protein CASSSAGTTGNTIYF. The full variable domain, rest sourced from reference TRBV28 and TRBJ1-3, is DVKVTQSSRYLVKRTGEKVFLECVQDMDHENMFWYRQDPGLGLRLIYFSYDVKMKEKGDIPEGYSVSREKKERFSLILESASTNQTSMYLCASSSAGTTGNTIYFGEGSWLTVV.

V usage is TRBV11-3 and J usage is TRBJ2-3, with D perhaps TRBD1 (5 bases). Germline V CDR1 and CDR2: SGHNT, YENEEA. The CDR3 has 14 residues. Trimming left V 4 bases short and J 2 bases short, with 10 bases between. This chain's CDR3 is CASSSRQNTDTQYF. CDR3 coding DNA: TGTGCCAGCAGCTCACGACAGAACACAGATACGCAGTATTTT.

This sequence joins TRBV10-3 and TRBJ1-2; the D gene is possibly TRBD1 (6 bases). The CDR3 loop spans 16 amino acids. Germline-derived CDR1 and CDR2 are ENHRY and SYGVKD. The V end lost 2 bases, the J end lost 2 bases, and 15 bases lay between the germline ends. The CDR3 loop is CAISEHAQTGNYGYTF. CDR3 nucleotides: TGTGCCATCAGTGAGCACGCTCAAACAGGGAACTATGGCTACACCTTC.